Following are 20 T cell receptor beta chains from one sample sequenced in a study of fetal regulatory T cell absence and autoimmunity. Sequencing used immunoSEQ multiplex PCR; TCRdb keeps in-frame clones, though not all of them. Seen here are about 95,000 clones, around 72% observed once, and the top ten hold roughly 2%. The source material was pancreas tissue. The receptors were gathered from a male donor with IPEX syndrome.

V is TRBV4-1 and J is TRBJ2-7; 10 bases align to TRBD2. V shed 3 bases and J 1 base; nucleotides not matched to a gene: 3. The CDR3 runs 15 residues. Germline CDR1 and CDR2: MGHRA and YSYEKL. The CDR3 here is CASSHGAGGSYEQYF. The CDR3 DNA follows: TGCGCCAGCAGCCATGGAGCGGGAGGGTCCTACGAGCAGTACTTC.

The chain joins TRBV4-2 to TRBJ2-2, with 7 nucleotides matching TRBD2. V lost 9 bases, J lost 1 base, and 8 bases stayed unmatched. CDR1 LGHNA and CDR2 YNFKEQ come from the germline V gene. The CDR3 has 15 residues. The CDR3, as DNA: TGTGCCAGTTCCCCGGGGAGGGGGAACACCGGGGAGCTGTTTTTT. Amino acids: CASSPGRGNTGELFF.

This sequence joins TRBV7-9 and TRBJ2-7; 15 bases line up with TRBD2. The germline V gene has CDR1 SEHNR and CDR2 FQNEAQ (reference sequence). The CDR3 totals 15 residues. Unmatched junction bases numbered 1, after V lost 1 base and J lost 6 bases. The CDR3: CASSLGTSGRAEQYF. The DNA of the CDR3 is TGTGCCAGCAGCTTAGGGACTAGCGGGAGGGCCGAGCAGTACTTC. The full variable domain, in which reference TRBV7-9 and TRBJ2-7 provide the parts outside the CDR3, is DTGVSQNPRHKITKRGQNVTFRCDPISEHNRLYWYRQTLGQGPEFLTYFQNEAQLEKSRLLSDRFSAERPKGSFSTLEIQRTEQGDSAMYLCASSLGTSGRAEQYFGPGTRLTVT.

The sample holds a few counts of this clone. The chain uses TRBV5-4 and TRBJ2-5, with TRBD1 as a possible D gene (6 bases). Trimming stripped 3 bases from V and 1 base from J, with 10 bases between. From germline, CDR1 is SGHNT and CDR2 YYREEE (reference sequence). The CDR3 totals 14 residues. The CDR3 here is CASSSGQLQETQYF. Written as DNA, the CDR3 is TGTGCCAGCAGCTCAGGACAGCTCCAAGAGACCCAGTACTTC.

The CDR3 sequence is CASSLVPRTSYEQYF. As DNA, the CDR3 is TGCGCCAGCAGCTTGGTACCTAGGACCTCTTACGAGCAGTACTTC. The V gene is TRBV5-1, the J gene TRBJ2-7; no reliable D call. Between the trimmed V and J ends, which lost 0 bases and 4 bases, there was a span of 14 bases. The V gene's germline CDR1 is SGHRS and CDR2 YFSETQ. This CDR3 contains 15 residues.

The rearrangement uses TRBV7-9 and TRBJ2-7; D is possibly TRBD2 (5 bases). CDR1 is SEHNR, CDR2 FQNEAQ, per germline (reference sequence). This CDR3 comprises 15 residues. V was clipped by 2 bases and J by 7 bases, with 18 bases between them. This CDR3 is CASSLIKLGRGEQYF. The CDR3, as DNA: TGTGCCAGCAGCTTAATTAAATTGGGGAGAGGGGAGCAGTACTTC.

The CDR3 coding sequence is TGCGCCAGCAGTGGGAAGCAGGGAACTAACTATGGCTACACCTTC. Its translation is CASSGKQGTNYGYTF. The V gene is TRBV10-2, the J gene TRBJ1-2, with a tentative D call TRBD1 (5 bases). Trimming left V 4 bases short and J 0 bases short, with 12 bases between. The CDR3 contains 15 residues. Germline CDR1 and CDR2: WSHSY and SAAADI.

The chain couples TRBV6-5 to TRBJ2-7; D perhaps matches TRBD1 (6 bases). The CDR3 is 14 amino acids. Trimming took 6 bases from V and 5 from J, leaving 17 bases between them. Germline V gene data show CDR1 as MNHEY and CDR2 as SVGAGI. For the CDR3, the DNA is TGTGCCAGCAGCCTACGTGGGGGCCGTGACGAGCAGTACTTC. Protein sequence: CASSLRGGRDEQYF.

This clone came up once. The genes are TRBV19 and TRBJ1-5, with D hard to call. This CDR3 spans 12 amino acids. Germline V gene data show CDR1 as LNHDA and CDR2 as SQIVND (reference sequence). V was cut by 9 bases and J by 2 bases, with 8 bases left in between. The CDR3 reads CARRNGNQPQHF. CDR3 bases: TGTGCCAGGCGTAATGGCAATCAGCCCCAGCATTTT.

J is TRBJ1-2 and V is TRBV19, with D possibly matching TRBD1 (6 bases). The germline V gene has CDR1 LNHDA and CDR2 SQIVND (reference sequence). The CDR3 sequence is 13 residues long. The V and J ends lost 6 bases and 4 bases respectively, with 12 bases between them. As DNA, the CDR3 is TGTGCCAGTAGCCCACAGGGACTCTATGGCTACACCTTC. It is translated as CASSPQGLYGYTF. The full variable domain, rest sourced from reference TRBV19 and TRBJ1-2, is DGGITQSPKYLFRKEGQNVTLSCEQNLNHDAMYWYRQDPGQGLRLIYYSQIVNDFQKGDIAEGYSVSREKKESFPLTVTSAQKNPTAFYLCASSPQGLYGYTFGSGTRLTVV.

In this sample, this clone turned up once. This chain connects TRBV6-1 to TRBJ2-5; TRBD2 might be the D (7 bases). The CDR3 has 16 residues. Germline-derived CDR1 and CDR2 are MNHNS and SASEGT. Between the trimmed V and J ends, which lost 2 bases and 5 bases, there was a span of 18 bases. Here the CDR3 reads CASSEFRGALRETQYF. For the CDR3, the DNA is TGTGCCAGCAGTGAATTCCGGGGGGCCCTAAGGGAGACCCAGTACTTC.

CDR3 loop: CASSLRGPSTDTQYF. The CDR3 DNA follows: TGTGCCAGCAGCTTACGGGGGCCAAGCACAGATACGCAGTATTTT. The chain joins TRBV11-2 to TRBJ2-3; D may correspond to TRBD1 or TRBD2 (6 bases each). V gave up 2 bases and J gave up 0 bases, with 9 bases separating them. Germline CDR1 and CDR2: SGHAT and FQNNGV. There are 15 residues in the CDR3.

The table lists this clone with a few counts. This chain uses TRBV19 with TRBJ1-1, with D possibly TRBD1 on 6 matching bases. CDR3 size: 16 residues. Trimming stripped 0 bases from V and 0 bases from J, with 11 bases between. Germline V gene data show CDR1 as LNHDA and CDR2 as SQIVND (reference sequence). This CDR3 is CASSIEAGAVNTEAFF. CDR3 coding DNA: TGTGCCAGTAGTATAGAGGCGGGGGCGGTGAACACTGAAGCTTTCTTT. Looking up the rest from reference TRBV19 and TRBJ1-1 gives the full variable domain: DGGITQSPKYLFRKEGQNVTLSCEQNLNHDAMYWYRQDPGQGLRLIYYSQIVNDFQKGDIAEGYSVSREKKESFPLTVTSAQKNPTAFYLCASSIEAGAVNTEAFFGQGTRLTVV.

The chain is built from TRBV7-9 and TRBJ2-3; D is possibly TRBD1 or TRBD2 (6 bases each). This CDR3 spans 15 amino acids. In germline, CDR1 is SEHNR, CDR2 FQNEAQ (reference sequence). V shed 1 base and J shed 4 bases, with 12 bases lying between them. CDR3 amino acids: CASSLDGGPPDTQYF. CDR3 sequence (DNA): TGTGCCAGCAGCTTAGATGGGGGGCCCCCAGATACGCAGTATTTT.

The chain links TRBV10-3 to TRBJ1-1; D possibly corresponds to TRBD1 (5 bases). Looked up from germline, CDR1 is ENHRY and CDR2 is SYGVKD. Trimming stripped 6 bases from V and 1 base from J, with 15 bases between. This CDR3 has 15 amino acids. In nucleotides, the CDR3 is TGTGCCATCAGCGTAGGAGGGGATTGGAACACTGAAGCTTTCTTT. This gives the protein CAISVGGDWNTEAFF.

V gene TRBV19 combines with J gene TRBJ1-4; the D gene is possibly TRBD1 (5 bases). CDR3 length equals 14 residues. Trimming shortened V by 7 bases and J by 4 bases, and 13 bases separated the two germline ends. Germline CDR1 LNHDA, CDR2 SQIVND (reference sequence). In DNA, the CDR3 is TGTGCCAGTAAACGAGGGGCAGATAATGAAAAACTGTTTTTT. It is translated as CASKRGADNEKLFF.

This clone was recorded a few times. The chain uses TRBV19 and TRBJ2-7; a possible D gene is TRBD2 (5 bases). Germline V gene sequence: CDR1 LNHDA, CDR2 SQIVND (reference sequence). The CDR3 is 14 amino acids. Trimming took 5 bases from V and 0 from J, leaving 11 bases between them. The CDR3 DNA reads TGTGCCAGTAGTGAGGGTCTGAGCTCCTACGAGCAGTACTTC. This gives the protein CASSEGLSSYEQYF.

This clone was counted between two and nine times. The J gene is TRBJ2-2, the V gene TRBV4-1; 10 bases are shared with TRBD2. The CDR3 runs 18 residues. The germline gives CDR1 MGHRA, CDR2 YSYEKL. Losses at the gene ends were 0 bases for V and 4 bases for J; bases not matched to a gene: 8. CDR3 residues: CASSQDGRLAGFTGELFF. The CDR3 DNA sequence: TGCGCCAGCAGCCAAGACGGCCGACTAGCGGGTTTCACCGGGGAGCTGTTTTTT.

V gene TRBV19 combines with J gene TRBJ2-2, with TRBD2 matching over 7 bases. J lost 6 bases, V lost 8 bases, and 6 bases had no gene match. Germline CDR1 and CDR2: LNHDA and SQIVND (reference sequence). The CDR3 loop spans 13 amino acids. Written as DNA, the CDR3 is TGTGCCAGTGCGGCGGGAGTAGCCGGGGAGCTGTTTTTT. Amino acid sequence: CASAAGVAGELFF.

This chain links TRBV4-1 with TRBJ2-5; no reliable D call. The V gene lost 5 bases and the J gene lost 5 bases, with 9 bases spanning the gap. The CDR3 runs to 12 residues. Germline V lookup: CDR1 MGHRA, CDR2 YSYEKL. The CDR3 coding sequence is TGCGCCAGCAGCGTGGCAGGCGAGACCCAGTACTTC. Protein sequence: CASSVAGETQYF.